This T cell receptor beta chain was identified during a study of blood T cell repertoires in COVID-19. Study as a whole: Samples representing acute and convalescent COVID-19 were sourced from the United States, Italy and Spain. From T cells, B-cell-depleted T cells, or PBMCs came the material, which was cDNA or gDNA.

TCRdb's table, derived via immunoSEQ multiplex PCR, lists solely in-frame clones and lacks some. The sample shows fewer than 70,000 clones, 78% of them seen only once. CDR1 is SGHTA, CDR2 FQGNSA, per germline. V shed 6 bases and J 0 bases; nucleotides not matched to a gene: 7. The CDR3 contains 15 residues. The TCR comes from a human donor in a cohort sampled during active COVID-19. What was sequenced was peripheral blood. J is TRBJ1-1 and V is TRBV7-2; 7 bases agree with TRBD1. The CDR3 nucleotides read TGTGCCAGCAGTGAACAGGGGCGAATGAACACTGAAGCTTTCTTT. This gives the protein CASSEQGRMNTEAFF.